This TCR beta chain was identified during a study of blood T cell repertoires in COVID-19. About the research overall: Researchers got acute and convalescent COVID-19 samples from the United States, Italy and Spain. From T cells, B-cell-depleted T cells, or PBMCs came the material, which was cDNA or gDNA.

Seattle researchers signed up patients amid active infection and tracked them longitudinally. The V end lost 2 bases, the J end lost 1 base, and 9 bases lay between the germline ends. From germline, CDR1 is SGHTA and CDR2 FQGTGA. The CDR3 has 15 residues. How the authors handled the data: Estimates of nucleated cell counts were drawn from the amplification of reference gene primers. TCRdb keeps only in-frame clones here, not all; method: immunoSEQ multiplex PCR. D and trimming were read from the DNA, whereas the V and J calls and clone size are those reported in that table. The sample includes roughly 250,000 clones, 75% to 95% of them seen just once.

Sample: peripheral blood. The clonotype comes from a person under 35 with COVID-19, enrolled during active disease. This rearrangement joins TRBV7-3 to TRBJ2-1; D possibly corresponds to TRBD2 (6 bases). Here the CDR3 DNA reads TGTGCCAGCAGCTTAGACGGGAGTTCCTACAATGAGCAGTTCTTC. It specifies CASSLDGSSYNEQFF.